The 32 T cell receptor beta chains given below trace back to one sample, sequenced in a study of CD8+CD57+ T cells in acquired aplastic anemia. The template used for profiling TCR beta VDJ and CDR3 was genomic DNA. TCRdb re-derived calls from the reads in MiXCR, one entry per CDR3 protein. The data show roughly 290,000 distinct CDR3 sequences, around three fifths seen once. Patients chosen for sequencing had shown CD8+CD57+ cell expansion by flow cytometry. The specimen sequenced was sorted CD4+, CD8+, or CD8+CD57+ T cells (not recorded which) from PBMCs. These receptors were obtained from a human donor with aplastic anemia.

This clonotype came up many times. This rearrangement joins TRBV6-5 to TRBJ2-5; 9 bases map to TRBD1. The CDR3 sequence is 15 residues long. Germline V gene lookup returns CDR1 MNHEY and CDR2 SVGAGI. The V gene end was trimmed by 6 bases and the J gene end by 3 bases; junction bases not matched to a gene: 8. The CDR3 sequence: CASRAQGAGKETQYF. As DNA, the CDR3 is TGTGCCAGCAGGGCACAGGGGGCTGGGAAAGAGACCCAGTACTTC.

V and J are TRBV7-9 and TRBJ1-3; D not resolved. With 4 bases removed from V and 2 bases from J, the gap between germline ends came to 9 bases. CDR3 length equals 14 residues. CDR1 and CDR2 (germline): SEHNR, FQNEAQ (reference sequence). Written as DNA, the CDR3 is TGTGCCAGCAGCTCCGGGCTCACTGGAAACACCATATATTTT. This translates into CASSSGLTGNTIYF.

This clonotype was counted a few times. V usage is TRBV7-8 and J usage is TRBJ2-2; 15 bases match TRBD2. The germline gives CDR1 SGHVS, CDR2 FQNEAQ. There are 17 residues in the CDR3. J was trimmed by 9 bases and V by 5 bases; bases with no gene match: 10. Here the CDR3 DNA reads TGTGCCAGCAGCACCGAGGGACTAGCGGGGGGCGTTAGGGAGCTGTTTTTT. Residues: CASSTEGLAGGVRELFF.

The chain combines TRBV5-1 with TRBJ2-7; 13 bases match TRBD2. The CDR3 is 14 residues long. The germline gives CDR1 SGHRS, CDR2 YFSETQ. V was pared by 5 bases and J by 7 bases, with 6 bases of the junction left unmatched. The CDR3 here is CASSTSGRAGEQYF. The CDR3 bases are TGCGCCAGCAGTACTAGCGGGAGGGCCGGAGAGCAGTACTTC. The full variable domain, rest sourced from reference TRBV5-1 and TRBJ2-7, is KAGVTQTPRYLIKTRGQQVTLSCSPISGHRSVSWYQQTPGQGLQFLFEYFSETQRNKGNFPGRFSGRQFSNSRSEMNVSTLELGDSALYLCASSTSGRAGEQYFGPGTRLTVT.

The chain uses TRBV4-1 and TRBJ2-3; D is unresolved. The V end was cut by 6 bases, the J end by 4 bases, with 14 bases between. Germline V gene lookup returns CDR1 MGHRA and CDR2 YSYEKL. The CDR3 sequence is 14 residues long. The CDR3 sequence: CASSPWQSADTQYF. The CDR3 DNA follows: TGCGCCAGCAGTCCGTGGCAGAGTGCAGATACGCAGTATTTT.

This clonotype occurred many times. This chain uses TRBV12-3 or TRBV12-4 with TRBJ2-1; TRBD2 might be the D (7 bases). The V and J ends lost 7 bases and 4 bases respectively, with 17 bases between them. The CDR3 totals 15 residues. The CDR3 sequence is CASTWGGGPYNEQFF. The CDR3 nucleotides read TGTGCCAGCACCTGGGGGGGGGGGCCTTACAATGAGCAGTTCTTC.

The chain employs TRBV6-2 or TRBV6-3 and TRBJ2-7, with D perhaps matching TRBD1 (6 bases). This CDR3 spans 15 amino acids. The ends were cut back, 6 bases at V and 0 bases at J, with 15 bases in the middle. Germline lookup yields CDR1 MNHEY and CDR2 SVGEGT. Written as DNA, the CDR3 is TGTGCCAGCAGATACCAACGGGACACCTCCTACGAGCAGTACTTC. It encodes CASRYQRDTSYEQYF.

The rearrangement joins TRBV5-4 to TRBJ2-5, with D tentatively TRBD2 (6 bases). V was pared by 0 bases and J by 7 bases, with 13 bases between. CDR1 is SGHNT, CDR2 YYREEE, per germline (reference sequence). The CDR3 runs to 14 residues. The CDR3 DNA reads as TGTGCCAGCAGCTTGGGTAAGGGAGGTCGGACCCAGTACTTC. The encoded protein is CASSLGKGGRTQYF.

This clonotype was observed many times. The V gene is TRBV29-1, the J gene TRBJ2-3, with a possible D match to TRBD1 (5 bases). This CDR3 has 16 residues. The germline V and J ends were trimmed by 1 base and 0 bases, with 14 bases remaining between them. Germline-derived CDR1 and CDR2 are SQVTM and ANQGSEA. DNA of the CDR3: TGCAGCGTTGAAGTCAGGGTAGTCGTAAGCACAGATACGCAGTATTTT. Protein: CSVEVRVVVSTDTQYF.

In its sample, this clonotype was seen a few times. This rearrangement joins TRBV7-9 to TRBJ2-5; 11 bases agree with TRBD2. The CDR3 length is 17 residues. CDR1 SEHNR and CDR2 FQNEAQ come from the germline V gene (reference sequence). V shed 4 bases and J 5 bases; nucleotides not matched to a gene: 12. This CDR3 is CASSSTIAGGLRETQYF. In nucleotides, the CDR3 is TGTGCCAGCAGCTCAACCATAGCGGGAGGGCTCCGGGAGACCCAGTACTTC.

The chain has TRBV9 and TRBJ1-2, with 9 bases lining up with TRBD1. The CDR3 length is 17 residues. The J segment lost 3 bases and the V segment lost 3 bases, leaving 12 bases of the junction unmatched. Per germline, CDR1 SGDLS and CDR2 YYNGEE. The CDR3, as DNA: TGTGCCAGCAGCGAGGGGCAACAGGGGGCAATAGACTATGGCTACACCTTC. Residues: CASSEGQQGAIDYGYTF.

The sample holds many counts of this clonotype. The rearrangement joins TRBV6-6 to TRBJ1-1; D call uncertain. V was clipped by 6 bases and J by 6 bases, with 14 bases between them. Per germline, CDR1 MNHNY and CDR2 SVGAGI (reference sequence). The CDR3 loop spans 13 amino acids. CDR3 sequence reads: CASSDPPAAEAFF. In nucleotides, the CDR3 is TGTGCCAGCAGCGACCCGCCCGCGGCTGAAGCTTTCTTT.

The rearrangement links TRBV7-8 to TRBJ1-1, with D possibly being TRBD1 (5 bases). The V gene lost 6 bases and the J gene lost 9 bases, with 17 bases spanning the gap. Germline assignment: CDR1 SGHVS and CDR2 FQNEAQ. This CDR3 is 13 amino acids long. The CDR3 nucleotides are TGTGCCAGCAGATCAGTACCGAGGGGACAAGCTTTCTTT. Translation: CASRSVPRGQAFF.

This clonotype appeared many times. The V and J genes are TRBV10-1 and TRBJ2-7, with 13 bases that match TRBD2. J was trimmed by 2 bases and V by 9 bases; bases with no gene match: 22. The germline gives CDR1 WNHNN, CDR2 SYGVQD (reference sequence). This CDR3 has 20 amino acids. Here the CDR3 DNA reads TGCGCCAGTTCTCCCGTACTTGGACTAGCGGGAGAGAAAAAGGCCTACGAGCAGTACTTC. Protein sequence: CASSPVLGLAGEKKAYEQYF.

V usage is TRBV15 and J usage is TRBJ2-3; D gene uncertain. CDR3 length equals 13 residues. The V and J ends lost 1 base and 4 bases respectively, with 6 bases between them. Per the germline V gene, CDR1 is LNHNV and CDR2 is YYDKDF (reference sequence). DNA of the CDR3: TGTGCCACCAGCAGAGGAAGGGCAGATACGCAGTATTTT. It specifies CATSRGRADTQYF. Filled out from reference TRBV15 and TRBJ2-3, the complete variable domain reads DAMVIQNPRYQVTQFGKPVTLSCSQTLNHNVMYWYQQKSSQAPKLLFHYYDKDFNNEADTPDNFQSRRPNTSFCFLDIRSPGLGDTAMYLCATSRGRADTQYFGPGTRLTVL.

In regard to this clonotype: A read error is likely, as this CDR3 ends without the conserved phenylalanine or tryptophan. The DNA is left out, because the CDR3 cannot be placed on it with certainty; the CDR3 is given as TCRdb lists it. The chain links TRBV24-1 to TRBJ1-5; TRBD1 is taken as the D call from the table, unchecked against the DNA. The CDR3 adds up to 9 amino acids, both ends counted. From germline, CDR1 is KGHDR and CDR2 SFDVKD. This CDR3 is CATSDPPGQ.

The gene calls are TRBV29-1 and TRBJ2-3, with 10 bases aligning to TRBD1. The length of the CDR3 is 14 residues. Germline V lookup: CDR1 SQVTM, CDR2 ANQGSEA. The junction had 8 bases not matched to a gene; V was cut back by 8 bases and J by 3 bases. The CDR3 DNA reads as TGCAGCCAACGGGACAGGGGTCCGACAGATACGCAGTATTTT. Amino acid sequence: CSQRDRGPTDTQYF.

In this sample, this clonotype turned up a few times. CDR3 coding DNA: TGCAGCGTTGAATCCGGGCAGTCCTACGAGCAGTACTTC. Encoded protein: CSVESGQSYEQYF. The gene calls are TRBV29-1 and TRBJ2-7, with D hard to call. The CDR3 extends over 13 amino acids. Trimming left V 2 bases short and J 1 base short, with 9 bases between. Germline V gives CDR1 SQVTM, CDR2 ANQGSEA.

This sequence joins TRBV7-2 and TRBJ2-5, with unresolved D. V shed 0 bases and J shed 2 bases, with 4 bases lying between them. Germline values: CDR1 SGHTA, CDR2 FQGNSA. The CDR3 runs 13 residues. CDR3: CASSLAQQETQYF. CDR3 bases: TGTGCCAGCAGCTTAGCACAGCAAGAGACCCAGTACTTC.

This clonotype was recorded only once. V gene TRBV20-1 combines with J gene TRBJ2-7; 8 nucleotides match TRBD1. The junction had 9 bases not matched to a gene; V was cut back by 1 base and J by 7 bases. The CDR3 is 14 amino acids. The germline gives CDR1 DFQATT, CDR2 SNEGSKA (reference sequence). The CDR3: CSARVGQGTGEQYF. In DNA, the CDR3 is TGCAGTGCTAGAGTCGGACAGGGAACGGGAGAGCAGTACTTC.

The J gene is TRBJ2-1, the V gene TRBV9; unclear D gene. This CDR3 contains 12 residues. Germline V CDR1 and CDR2: SGDLS, YYNGEE. V lost 0 bases and J 3 bases, leaving 1 base between the germline ends. The CDR3 nucleotides read TGTGCCAGCAGCGTAGGCTACAATGAGCAGTTCTTC. Translated: CASSVGYNEQFF.

This clonotype was counted many times. The rearrangement links TRBV2 to TRBJ1-2; 8 bases map to TRBD1. The CDR3 has 13 residues. J lost 8 bases, V lost 7 bases, and 9 bases had no gene match. Germline V gene lookup returns CDR1 SNHLY and CDR2 FYNNEI. Here the CDR3 DNA reads TGTGCCAGCAACGGACAGGGTTTGAGCGGCTACACCTTC. As protein: CASNGQGLSGYTF. Looking up the rest from reference TRBV2 and TRBJ1-2 gives the full variable domain: EPEVTQTPSHQVTQMGQEVILRCVPISNHLYFYWYRQILGQKVEFLVSFYNNEISEKSEIFDDQFSVERPDGSNFTLKIRSTKLEDSAMYFCASNGQGLSGYTFGSGTRLTVV.

This clonotype turned up a few times. This rearrangement joins TRBV13 to TRBJ2-7, with D possibly matching TRBD2 (5 bases). The CDR3 is made up of 15 amino acids. Germline values: CDR1 PRHDT, CDR2 FYEKMQ (reference sequence). Trimming removed 0 bases from V and 1 base from J, with 10 bases in between. CDR3 region: CASSLGPGKSYEQYF. The CDR3 DNA follows: TGTGCCAGCAGCTTAGGTCCGGGGAAATCCTACGAGCAGTACTTC.

This clonotype was found once. The chain combines TRBV2 with TRBJ2-7, with D perhaps matching TRBD2 (5 bases). V shed 7 bases and J shed 5 bases, with 12 bases lying between them. The CDR3 has 12 amino acids. Germline V gene sequence: CDR1 SNHLY, CDR2 FYNNEI. This CDR3 is CASTRERHEQYF. The DNA for the CDR3 is TGTGCCAGCACCCGAGAGCGGCACGAGCAGTACTTC.

There are many counts of this clonotype. The chain recombines TRBV4-1 with TRBJ2-4, with a weak D call TRBD2 (5 bases). In germline, CDR1 is MGHRA, CDR2 YSYEKL. The CDR3 runs 14 residues. V lost 2 bases and J lost 1, with 6 bases in between. The CDR3 DNA is TGCGCCAGCAGCCAACCGGGGGCCAAAAACATTCAGTACTTC. Residues: CASSQPGAKNIQYF.

The chain joins TRBV7-2 to TRBJ1-6, with D possibly TRBD1 on 6 matching bases. Trimming took off 8 bases at V and 4 bases at J, with 15 bases between the two ends. The CDR3 loop spans 15 amino acids. The germline V gene has CDR1 SGHTA and CDR2 FQGNSA. In DNA, the CDR3 is TGTGCCAGCCAGAGGACAGACACATATAATTCACCCCTCCACTTT. Amino acid sequence: CASQRTDTYNSPLHF.

The CDR3 loop reads CASSRPTDSYGYTF. In nucleotides, the CDR3 is TGTGCCAGCAGCCGCCCGACAGACAGCTATGGCTACACCTTC. The chain has TRBV7-9 and TRBJ1-2; D is possibly TRBD1 (5 bases). The CDR3 extends over 14 amino acids. The germline V and J ends were trimmed by 5 bases and 4 bases, with 14 bases remaining between them. Germline V gives CDR1 SEHNR, CDR2 FQNEAQ (reference sequence).

V gene TRBV6-5 combines with J gene TRBJ2-7; 12 nucleotides agree with TRBD2. Germline values: CDR1 MNHEY, CDR2 SVGAGI. There are 18 residues in the CDR3. V dropped 6 bases and J dropped 1; count of bases not matched to a gene: 13. CDR3 sequence reads: CASSLRVGTSGYSYEQYF. The CDR3 nucleotides are TGTGCCAGCAGCTTGCGGGTAGGGACTAGCGGGTATTCCTACGAGCAGTACTTC.

The chain links TRBV10-3 to TRBJ2-4; TRBD1 is a possible D gene (6 bases). Trimming shortened V by 8 bases and J by 2 bases, and 10 bases separated the two germline ends. The CDR3 is 13 amino acids. Germline lookup yields CDR1 ENHRY and CDR2 SYGVKD. The CDR3 region is CAIGDKTKNIQYF. The CDR3 bases are TGTGCCATCGGGGACAAGACCAAAAACATTCAGTACTTC.

The rearrangement joins TRBV14 to TRBJ1-1; possible D gene TRBD1, 5 bases. The CDR3 extends over 15 amino acids. Trimming took 1 base from V and 2 from J, leaving 11 bases between them. Germline-derived CDR1 and CDR2 are SGHDN and FVKESK. DNA for the CDR3: TGTGCCAGCAGCCAAGTAACAGGCAGCAACACTGAAGCTTTCTTT. Its protein product is CASSQVTGSNTEAFF.

V is TRBV5-1 and J is TRBJ2-7; TRBD1 matches at 10 bases. V lost 6 bases to trimming and J lost 3 bases; unmatched junction nucleotides: 3. The germline CDR1 and CDR2 sequences are SGHRS and YFSETQ. The length of the CDR3 is 13 residues. CDR3 sequence (DNA): TGCGCCAGCAAGTGGGACAGGGGCTACGAGCAGTACTTC. Translation: CASKWDRGYEQYF.

This clonotype showed up just a few times. This rearrangement joins TRBV10-3 to TRBJ1-6; D perhaps matches TRBD1 (5 bases). Trimming stripped 8 bases from V and 0 bases from J, with 8 bases between. This CDR3 comprises 14 residues. Germline CDR1 is ENHRY and CDR2 is SYGVKD. The CDR3 sequence: CAIWGGSYNSPLHF. For the CDR3, the DNA is TGTGCCATCTGGGGGGGCTCCTATAATTCACCCCTCCACTTT.